The clone carrying this TCR beta chain was picked up many times. Antigen specificity is unknown. This clone may be a read error of a much larger clone one base away. The sample is drawn from a study of T cells in Graves' hyperthyroidism and ophthalmopathy. Whole-study results and caveats: Before onset, by a median of approximately 6.8 months, the model predicted ophthalmopathy. Blood also held most thyroid clonotypes expanded beyond 0.001. Ophthalmopathy and stable hyperthyroidism were told apart by a 13 V-J model.

The CDR3 contains 13 residues. The V end lost 2 bases, the J end lost 3 bases, and 7 bases lay between the germline ends. Per germline, CDR1 SGHTA and CDR2 FQGTGA. The TCR beta CDR3 regions underwent amplification using RNA transcripts as the source. HTBI primers were the set used in a first-round RT-PCR of the TCR CDR3. From the multiplex PCR reads, TCRdb called clonotypes with MiXCR, one entry per CDR3 protein. This sample yields about 700,000 distinct CDR3 sequences, of which 45% are seen a single time; 7% to 7.5% belongs to the top ten. Exclusion of a patient resulted from uncontrolled infection, other autoimmune disease, pregnancy or lactation.

The TCR comes from an adult man with Graves' disease, either hyperthyroidism or ophthalmopathy (not recorded which). Input material: peripheral blood or thyroid tissue (not recorded which). This rearrangement joins TRBV7-3 to TRBJ1-1, with D unresolved. The CDR3 nucleotides read TGTGCCAGCAGCTTAGCGGTGGACACTGAAGCTTTCTTT. It codes for CASSLAVDTEAFF.